The clone carrying this T cell receptor (beta chain) occurred once. Germline V gene lookup returns CDR1 KGHSH and CDR2 LQKENI. The CDR3 is made up of 14 amino acids. V dropped 6 bases and J dropped 7; count of bases not matched to a gene: 6. The data belong to a study of blood T cell repertoires in COVID-19. Study at large: COVID-19 samples from acute and convalescent phases originated in the United States, Italy and Spain. In each case, the material was cDNA or gDNA derived from T cells, B-cell-depleted T cells, or PBMCs.

In the original workflow: Amplification of reference gene primers was used by the study to estimate nucleated cell counts. Libraries were prepared by immunoSEQ multiplex PCR; TCRdb keeps only in-frame clonotypes and omits some of them. Clonal size and the V and J genes are those of that table, whereas D and trimming came from the DNA. The table includes about 160,000 clones, 78% detected once. The genes are TRBV18 and TRBJ1-4; 9 bases line up with TRBD1. The sequenced material came from peripheral blood. This TCR derives from a woman over 75 with acute or convalescent COVID-19. DNA for the CDR3: TGTGCCAGCTCTCGGGACAGGGCGGGTGAAAAACTGTTTTTT. This codes for CASSRDRAGEKLFF.